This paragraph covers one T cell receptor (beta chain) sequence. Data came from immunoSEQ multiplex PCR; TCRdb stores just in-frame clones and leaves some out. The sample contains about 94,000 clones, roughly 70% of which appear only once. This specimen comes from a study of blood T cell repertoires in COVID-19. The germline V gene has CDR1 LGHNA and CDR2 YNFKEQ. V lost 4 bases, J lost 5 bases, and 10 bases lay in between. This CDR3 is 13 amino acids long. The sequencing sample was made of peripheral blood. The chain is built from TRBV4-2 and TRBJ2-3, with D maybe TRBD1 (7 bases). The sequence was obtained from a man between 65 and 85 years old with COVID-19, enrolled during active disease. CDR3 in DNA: TGTGCCAGCAGCCCCCAGGGGGGAGATACGCAGTATTTT. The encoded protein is CASSPQGGDTQYF.